A selection of T cell receptor beta chains follows, all from one sample in a study of human T cells and chemical hapten exposure. TCRdb reanalysed the RACE reads using MiXCR and keeps one entry per CDR3 protein. This sample has some 380,000 distinct CDR3 sequences, with around 5% found just once. The sequencing here drew on whole blood, taken in connection with sensitization to the hapten diphenylcyclopropenone (DPC). These receptors originate from a woman aged 45-65 years with alopecia areata. Some clones in this sample may be carry-over from other donors' samples. The CDR3 runs from the conserved cysteine through the conserved F or W.

V gene: TRBV12-3/TRBV12-4; J gene: TRBJ2-2; CDR3 protein: CASSARQGNGELFF
V gene: TRBV10-3; J gene: TRBJ1-3; CDR3 protein: CAIPRTADTIYF
V gene: TRBV12-3/TRBV12-4; J gene: TRBJ2-3; CDR3 protein: CASSPTLGLSSSTDTQYF
V gene: TRBV5-6; J gene: TRBJ2-5; CDR3 protein: CASSLRHQLQETQYF
V gene: TRBV11-3; J gene: TRBJ2-3; CDR3 protein: CASRGLAVTDTQYF
V gene: TRBV25-1; J gene: TRBJ2-2; CDR3 protein: CASSDPPGELFF
V gene: TRBV12-5; J gene: TRBJ1-1; CDR3 protein: CASGLVPPNTEAFF
V gene: TRBV12-3/TRBV12-4; J gene: TRBJ1-2; CDR3 protein: CASSVTDLPYGYTF
V gene: TRBV29-1; J gene: TRBJ1-1; CDR3 protein: CSGERAGSEAFF
V gene: TRBV20-1; J gene: TRBJ2-2; CDR3 protein: CSARDQVAGELFF
V gene: TRBV12-3/TRBV12-4; J gene: TRBJ1-1; CDR3 protein: CASGSSDRATEAFF
V gene: TRBV3-1; J gene: TRBJ1-1; CDR3 protein: CASSPGATVEAFF
V gene: TRBV10-3; J gene: TRBJ2-1; CDR3 protein: CAIAELKPEGGGEQFF
V gene: TRBV9; J gene: TRBJ1-5; CDR3 protein: CASSVDSRNQPQHF
V gene: TRBV28; J gene: TRBJ2-6; CDR3 protein: CASTRDSGANVLTF
V gene: TRBV14; J gene: TRBJ2-7; CDR3 protein: CASSLDPYEQYF
V gene: TRBV7-9; J gene: TRBJ2-7; CDR3 protein: CASSLGNMDCNF
V gene: TRBV28; J gene: TRBJ2-7; CDR3 protein: CASSPPRDRGFLEQYF